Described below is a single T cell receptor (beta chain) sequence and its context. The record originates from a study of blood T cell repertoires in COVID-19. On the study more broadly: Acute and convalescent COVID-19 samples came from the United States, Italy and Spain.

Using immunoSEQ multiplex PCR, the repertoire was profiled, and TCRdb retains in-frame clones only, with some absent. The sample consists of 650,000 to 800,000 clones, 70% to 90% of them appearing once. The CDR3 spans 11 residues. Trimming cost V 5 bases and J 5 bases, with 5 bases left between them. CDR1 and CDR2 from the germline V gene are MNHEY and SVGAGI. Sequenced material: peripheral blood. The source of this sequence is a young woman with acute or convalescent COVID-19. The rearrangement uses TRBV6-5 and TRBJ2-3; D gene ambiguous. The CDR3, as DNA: TGTGCCAGCAGTCTGCGAGATACGCAGTATTTT. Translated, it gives CASSLRDTQYF.